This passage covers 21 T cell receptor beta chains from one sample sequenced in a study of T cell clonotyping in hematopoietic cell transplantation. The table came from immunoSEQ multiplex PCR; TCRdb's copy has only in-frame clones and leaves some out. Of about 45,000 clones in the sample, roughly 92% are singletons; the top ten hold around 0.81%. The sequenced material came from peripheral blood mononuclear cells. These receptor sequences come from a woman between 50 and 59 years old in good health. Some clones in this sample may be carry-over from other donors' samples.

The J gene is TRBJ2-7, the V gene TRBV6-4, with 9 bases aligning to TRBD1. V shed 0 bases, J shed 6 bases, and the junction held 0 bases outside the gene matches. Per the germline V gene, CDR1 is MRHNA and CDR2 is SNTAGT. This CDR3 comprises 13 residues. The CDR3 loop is CASSDSDRGEQYF. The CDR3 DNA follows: TGTGCCAGCAGTGACTCGGACAGGGGCGAGCAGTACTTC.

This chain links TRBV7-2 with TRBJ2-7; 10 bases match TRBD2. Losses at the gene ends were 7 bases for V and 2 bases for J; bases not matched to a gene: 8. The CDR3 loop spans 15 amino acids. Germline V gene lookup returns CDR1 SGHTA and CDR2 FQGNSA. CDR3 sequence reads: CASTPRTSGPYEQYF. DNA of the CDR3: TGTGCCAGCACCCCAAGGACTAGCGGCCCCTACGAGCAGTACTTC. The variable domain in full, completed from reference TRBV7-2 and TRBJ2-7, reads GAGVSQSPSNKVTEKGKDVELRCDPISGHTALYWYRQSLGQGLEFLIYFQGNSAPDKSGLPSDRFSAERTGGSVSTLTIQRTQQEDSAVYLCASTPRTSGPYEQYFGPGTRLTVT.

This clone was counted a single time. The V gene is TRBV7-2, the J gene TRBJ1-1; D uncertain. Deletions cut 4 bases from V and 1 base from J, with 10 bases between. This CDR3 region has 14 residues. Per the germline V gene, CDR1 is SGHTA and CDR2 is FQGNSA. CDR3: CASSSLGPNTEAFF. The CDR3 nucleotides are TGTGCCAGCAGCTCCCTTGGTCCGAACACTGAAGCTTTCTTT.

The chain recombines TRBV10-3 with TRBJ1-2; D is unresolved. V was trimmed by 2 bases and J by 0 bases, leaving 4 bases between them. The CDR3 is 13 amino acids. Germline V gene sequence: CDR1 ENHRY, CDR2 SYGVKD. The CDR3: CAISEDTNYGYTF. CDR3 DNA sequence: TGTGCCATCAGTGAGGACACTAACTATGGCTACACCTTC.

The CDR3 nucleotides read TGTGCCAGCAGGGAGACAGGCTTGAACTATGGCTACACCTTC. As protein: CASRETGLNYGYTF. The chain combines TRBV2 with TRBJ1-2, with D tentatively TRBD1 (6 bases). The germline V and J ends were trimmed by 6 bases and 2 bases, with 13 bases remaining between them. Germline loops: CDR1 SNHLY, CDR2 FYNNEI. The CDR3 loop spans 14 amino acids.

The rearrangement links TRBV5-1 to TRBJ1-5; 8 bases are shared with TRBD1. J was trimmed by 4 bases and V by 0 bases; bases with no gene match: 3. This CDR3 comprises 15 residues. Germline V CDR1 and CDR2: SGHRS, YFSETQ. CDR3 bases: TGCGCCAGCAGCTTGGGGACAGGGTTAAATCAGCCCCAGCATTTT. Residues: CASSLGTGLNQPQHF.

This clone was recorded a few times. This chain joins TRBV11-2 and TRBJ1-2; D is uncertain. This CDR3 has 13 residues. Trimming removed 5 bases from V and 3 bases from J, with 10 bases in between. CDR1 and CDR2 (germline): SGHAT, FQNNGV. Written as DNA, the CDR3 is TGTGCCAGCAGCAGCGCGTACGACTATGGCTACACCTTC. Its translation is CASSSAYDYGYTF. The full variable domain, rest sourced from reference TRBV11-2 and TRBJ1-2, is EAGVAQSPRYKIIEKRQSVAFWCNPISGHATLYWYQQILGQGPKLLIQFQNNGVVDDSQLPKDRFSAERLKGVDSTLKIQPAKLEDSAVYLCASSSAYDYGYTFGSGTRLTVV.

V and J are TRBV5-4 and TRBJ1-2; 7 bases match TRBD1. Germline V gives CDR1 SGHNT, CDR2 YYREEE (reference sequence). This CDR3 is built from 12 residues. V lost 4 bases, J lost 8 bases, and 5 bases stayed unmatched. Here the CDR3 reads CASSGTGDGYTF. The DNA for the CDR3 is TGTGCCAGCAGCGGAACAGGGGACGGCTACACCTTC.

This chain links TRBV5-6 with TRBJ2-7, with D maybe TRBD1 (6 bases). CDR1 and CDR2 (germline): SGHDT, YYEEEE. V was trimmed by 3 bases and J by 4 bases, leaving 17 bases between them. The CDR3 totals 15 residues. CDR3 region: CASSSIVGQQYEQYF. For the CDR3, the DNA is TGTGCCAGCAGCTCAATTGTAGGACAGCAGTACGAGCAGTACTTC. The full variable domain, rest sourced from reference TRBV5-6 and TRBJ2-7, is DAGVTQSPTHLIKTRGQQVTLRCSPKSGHDTVSWYQQALGQGPQFIFQYYEEEERQRGNFPDRFSGHQFPNYSSELNVNALLLGDSALYLCASSSIVGQQYEQYFGPGTRLTVT.

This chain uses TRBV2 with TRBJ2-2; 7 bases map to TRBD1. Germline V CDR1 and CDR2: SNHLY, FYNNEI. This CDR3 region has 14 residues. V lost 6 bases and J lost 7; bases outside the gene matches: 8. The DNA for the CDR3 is TGTGCCAGCAGGCGCGACAGGGCCGACGGGGAGCTGTTTTTT. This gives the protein CASRRDRADGELFF.

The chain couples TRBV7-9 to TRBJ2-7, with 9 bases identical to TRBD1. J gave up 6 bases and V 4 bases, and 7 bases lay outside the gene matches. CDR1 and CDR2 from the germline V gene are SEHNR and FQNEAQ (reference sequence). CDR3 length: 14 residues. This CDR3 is CASSYKGTGFEQYF. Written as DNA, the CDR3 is TGTGCCAGCAGCTATAAGGGGACAGGGTTCGAGCAGTACTTC.

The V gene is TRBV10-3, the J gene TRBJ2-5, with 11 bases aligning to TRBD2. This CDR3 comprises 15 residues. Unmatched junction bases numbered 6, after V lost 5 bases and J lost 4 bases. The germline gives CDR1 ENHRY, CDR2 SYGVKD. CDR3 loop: CAISIAGGHGETQYF. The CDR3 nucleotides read TGTGCCATCAGTATAGCGGGGGGGCACGGAGAGACCCAGTACTTC.

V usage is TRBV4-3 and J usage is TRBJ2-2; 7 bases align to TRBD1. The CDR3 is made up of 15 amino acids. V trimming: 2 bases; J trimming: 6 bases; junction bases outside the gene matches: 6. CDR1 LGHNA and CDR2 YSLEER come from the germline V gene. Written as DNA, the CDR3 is TGCGCCAGCAGCCAAATAGAGGGGGCGCCCGGGGAGCTGTTTTTT. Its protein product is CASSQIEGAPGELFF.

The chain's CDR3 is CASSLSPGGLNEQFF. The CDR3 DNA reads as TGTGCCAGCAGCTTATCGCCAGGGGGGCTCAATGAGCAGTTCTTC. V and J are TRBV7-2 and TRBJ2-1; TRBD1 might be the D (7 bases). Per the germline V gene, CDR1 is SGHTA and CDR2 is FQGNSA. V lost 2 bases and J 6 bases, leaving 14 bases between the germline ends. This CDR3 has 15 residues.

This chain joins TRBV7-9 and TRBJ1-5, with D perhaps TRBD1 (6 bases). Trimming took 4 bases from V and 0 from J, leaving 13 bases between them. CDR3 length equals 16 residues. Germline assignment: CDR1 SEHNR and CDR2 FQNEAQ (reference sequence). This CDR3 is CASSSIAGDSNQPQHF. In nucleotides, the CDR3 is TGTGCCAGCAGCTCTATCGCAGGGGATAGCAATCAGCCCCAGCATTTT.

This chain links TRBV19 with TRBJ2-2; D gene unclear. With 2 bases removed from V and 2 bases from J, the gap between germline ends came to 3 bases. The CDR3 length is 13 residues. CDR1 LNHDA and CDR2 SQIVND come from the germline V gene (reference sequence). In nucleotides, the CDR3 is TGTGCCAGTAGTATAACAAACACCGGGGAGCTGTTTTTT. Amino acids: CASSITNTGELFF.

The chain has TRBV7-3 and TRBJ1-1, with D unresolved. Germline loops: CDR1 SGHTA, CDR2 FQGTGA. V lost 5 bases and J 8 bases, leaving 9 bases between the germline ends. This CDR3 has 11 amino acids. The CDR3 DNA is TGTGCCAGCAGCATCAGGAGAGAAGCTTTCTTT. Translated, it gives CASSIRREAFF. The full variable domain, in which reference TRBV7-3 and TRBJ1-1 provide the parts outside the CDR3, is GAGVSQTPSNKVTEKGKYVELRCDPISGHTALYWYRQSLGQGPEFLIYFQGTGAADDSGLPNDRFFAVRPEGSVSTLKIQRTERGDSAVYLCASSIRREAFFGQGTRLTVV.

The CDR3 DNA reads TGTGCCAGCAGCTTAGAGGGCAGACTTCCCTATGGTGGCTACACCTTC. Residues: CASSLEGRLPYGGYTF. The J gene is TRBJ1-2, the V gene TRBV7-2; no definite D call. The germline CDR1 and CDR2 sequences are SGHTA and FQGNSA. This CDR3 comprises 16 residues. Trimming removed 1 base from V and 7 bases from J, with 19 bases in between.

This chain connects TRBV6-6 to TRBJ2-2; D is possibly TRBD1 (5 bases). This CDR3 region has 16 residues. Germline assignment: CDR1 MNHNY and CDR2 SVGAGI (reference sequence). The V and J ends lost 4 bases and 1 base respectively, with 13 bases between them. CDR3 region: CASSFRTQRNTGELFF. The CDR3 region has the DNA TGTGCCAGCAGTTTTAGGACACAAAGGAACACCGGGGAGCTGTTTTTT.

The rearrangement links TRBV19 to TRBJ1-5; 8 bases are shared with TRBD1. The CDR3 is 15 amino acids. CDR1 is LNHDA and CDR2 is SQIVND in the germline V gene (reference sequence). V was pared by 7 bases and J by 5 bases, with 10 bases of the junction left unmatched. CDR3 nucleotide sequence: TGTGCCAGTACCCCGGACAGGGTACATTATCAGCCCCAGCATTTT. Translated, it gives CASTPDRVHYQPQHF.

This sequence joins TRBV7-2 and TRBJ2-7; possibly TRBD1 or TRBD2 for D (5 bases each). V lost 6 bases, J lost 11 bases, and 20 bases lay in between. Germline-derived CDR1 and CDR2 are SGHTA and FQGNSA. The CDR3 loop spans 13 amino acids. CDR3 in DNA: TGTGCCAGCAGTCGAACCCCACGGGACCCCGAGTACTTC. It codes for CASSRTPRDPEYF.